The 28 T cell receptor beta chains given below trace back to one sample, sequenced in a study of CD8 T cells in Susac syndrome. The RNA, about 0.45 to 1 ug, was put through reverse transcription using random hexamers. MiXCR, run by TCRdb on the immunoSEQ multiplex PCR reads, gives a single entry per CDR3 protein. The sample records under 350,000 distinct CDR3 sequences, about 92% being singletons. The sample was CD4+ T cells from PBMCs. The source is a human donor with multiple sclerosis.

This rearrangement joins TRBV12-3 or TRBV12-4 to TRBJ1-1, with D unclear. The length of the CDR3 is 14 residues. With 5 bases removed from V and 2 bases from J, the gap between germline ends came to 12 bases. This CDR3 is CASSPGLLNTEAFF. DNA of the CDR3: TGTGCCAGCAGTCCGGGATTATTAAACACTGAAGCTTTCTTT.

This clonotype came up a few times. CDR3 residues: CASSLTGSTDTQYF. CDR3 nucleotides: TGTGCCAGCAGTTTGACGGGGAGTACAGATACGCAGTATTTT. J is TRBJ2-3 and V is TRBV7-9, with a weak D call TRBD2 (5 bases). CDR3 size: 14 residues. The germline V gene encodes CDR1 SEHNR and CDR2 FQNEAQ (reference sequence). Trimming removed 6 bases from V and 3 bases from J, with 13 bases in between. The full variable domain, with the rest looked up from reference TRBV7-9 and TRBJ2-3, is DTGVSQNPRHKITKRGQNVTFRCDPISEHNRLYWYRQTLGQGPEFLTYFQNEAQLEKSRLLSDRFSAERPKGSFSTLEIQRTEQGDSAMYLCASSLTGSTDTQYFGPGTRLTVL.

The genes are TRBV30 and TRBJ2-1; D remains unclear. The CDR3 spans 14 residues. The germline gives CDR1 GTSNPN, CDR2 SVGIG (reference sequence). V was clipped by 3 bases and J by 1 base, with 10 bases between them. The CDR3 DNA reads TGTGCCTGGAGGAGTAAGGGTTCCTACAATGAGCAGTTCTTC. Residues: CAWRSKGSYNEQFF. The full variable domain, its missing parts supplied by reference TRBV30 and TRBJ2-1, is SQTIHQWPATLVQPVGSPLSLECTVEGTSNPNLYWYRQAAGRGLQLLFYSVGIGQISSEVPQNLSASRPQDRQFILSSKKLLLSDSGFYLCAWRSKGSYNEQFFGPGTRLTVL.

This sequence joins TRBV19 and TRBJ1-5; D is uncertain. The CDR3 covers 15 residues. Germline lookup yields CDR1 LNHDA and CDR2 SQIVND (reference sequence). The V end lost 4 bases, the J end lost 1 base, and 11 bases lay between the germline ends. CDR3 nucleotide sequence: TGTGCCAGTAGTACCATTGGGGAGAGCAATCAGCCCCAGCATTTT. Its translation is CASSTIGESNQPQHF. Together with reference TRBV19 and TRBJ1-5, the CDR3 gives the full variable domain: DGGITQSPKYLFRKEGQNVTLSCEQNLNHDAMYWYRQDPGQGLRLIYYSQIVNDFQKGDIAEGYSVSREKKESFPLTVTSAQKNPTAFYLCASSTIGESNQPQHFGDGTRLSIL.

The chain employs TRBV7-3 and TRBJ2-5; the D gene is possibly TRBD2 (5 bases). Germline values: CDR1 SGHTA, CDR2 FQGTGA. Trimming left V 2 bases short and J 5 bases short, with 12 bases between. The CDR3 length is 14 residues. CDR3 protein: CASSLQASGETQYF. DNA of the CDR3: TGTGCCAGCAGCTTACAAGCGTCGGGGGAGACCCAGTACTTC. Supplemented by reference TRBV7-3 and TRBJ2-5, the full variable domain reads GAGVSQTPSNKVTEKGKYVELRCDPISGHTALYWYRQSLGQGPEFLIYFQGTGAADDSGLPNDRFFAVRPEGSVSTLKIQRTERGDSAVYLCASSLQASGETQYFGPGTRLLVL.

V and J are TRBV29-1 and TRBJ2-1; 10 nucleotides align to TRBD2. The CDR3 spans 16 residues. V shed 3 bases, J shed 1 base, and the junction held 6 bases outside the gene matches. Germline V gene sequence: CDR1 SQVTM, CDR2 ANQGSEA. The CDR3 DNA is TGCAGCGTTGACTTAGCGGGGGGCAGGTCCTACAATGAGCAGTTCTTC. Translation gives CSVDLAGGRSYNEQFF.

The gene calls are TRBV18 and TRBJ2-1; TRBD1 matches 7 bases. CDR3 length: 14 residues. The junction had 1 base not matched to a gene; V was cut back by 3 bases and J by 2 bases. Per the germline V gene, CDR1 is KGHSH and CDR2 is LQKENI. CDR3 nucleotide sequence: TGTGCCAGCTCACCGGACAGGCCCTACAATGAGCAGTTCTTC. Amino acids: CASSPDRPYNEQFF. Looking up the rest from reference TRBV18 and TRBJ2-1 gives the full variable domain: NAGVMQNPRHLVRRRGQEARLRCSPMKGHSHVYWYRQLPEEGLKFMVYLQKENIIDESGMPKERFSAEFPKEGPSILRIQQVVRGDSAAYFCASSPDRPYNEQFFGPGTRLTVL.

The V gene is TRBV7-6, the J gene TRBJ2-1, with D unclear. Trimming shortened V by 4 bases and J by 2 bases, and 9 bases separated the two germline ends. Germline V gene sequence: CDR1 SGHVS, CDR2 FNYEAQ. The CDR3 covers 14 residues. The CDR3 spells CASSSEGPYNEQFF. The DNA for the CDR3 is TGTGCCAGCAGCTCGGAAGGCCCCTACAATGAGCAGTTCTTC.

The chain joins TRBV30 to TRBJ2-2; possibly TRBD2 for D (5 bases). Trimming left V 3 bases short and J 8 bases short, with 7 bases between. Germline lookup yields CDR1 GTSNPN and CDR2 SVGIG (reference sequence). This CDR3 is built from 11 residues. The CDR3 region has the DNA TGTGCCTGGAGCCCGGGGGGGGAGCTGTTTTTT. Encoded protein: CAWSPGGELFF.

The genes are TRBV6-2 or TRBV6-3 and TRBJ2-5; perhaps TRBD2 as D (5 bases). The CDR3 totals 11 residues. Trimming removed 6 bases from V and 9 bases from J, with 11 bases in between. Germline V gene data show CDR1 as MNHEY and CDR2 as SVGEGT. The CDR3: CASRSGWAQYF. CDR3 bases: TGTGCCAGCAGGTCGGGGTGGGCCCAGTACTTC.

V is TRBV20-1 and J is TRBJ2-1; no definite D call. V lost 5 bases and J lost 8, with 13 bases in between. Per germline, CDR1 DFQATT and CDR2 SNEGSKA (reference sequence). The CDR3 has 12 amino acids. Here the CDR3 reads CSAGPTRDEQFF. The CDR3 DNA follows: TGCAGTGCTGGGCCAACTCGAGATGAGCAGTTCTTC.

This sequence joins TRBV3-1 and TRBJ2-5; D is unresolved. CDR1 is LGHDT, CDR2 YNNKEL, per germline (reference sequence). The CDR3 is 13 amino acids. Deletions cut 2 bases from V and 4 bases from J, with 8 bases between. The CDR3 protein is CASSQSVGETQYF. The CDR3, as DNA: TGTGCCAGCAGCCAAAGCGTGGGAGAGACCCAGTACTTC.

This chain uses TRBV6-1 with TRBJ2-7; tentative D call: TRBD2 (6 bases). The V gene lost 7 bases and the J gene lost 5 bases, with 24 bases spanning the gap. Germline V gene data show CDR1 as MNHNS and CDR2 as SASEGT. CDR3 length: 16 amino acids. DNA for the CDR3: TGTGCCAGCAACCCCTTGGGGGGAATCCGCGGCCACGAGCAGTACTTC. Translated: CASNPLGGIRGHEQYF.

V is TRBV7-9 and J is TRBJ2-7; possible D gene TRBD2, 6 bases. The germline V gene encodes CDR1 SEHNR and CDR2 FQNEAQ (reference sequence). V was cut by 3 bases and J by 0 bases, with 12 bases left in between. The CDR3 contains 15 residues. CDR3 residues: CASSFPGGSSYEQYF. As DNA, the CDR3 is TGTGCCAGCAGCTTTCCCGGGGGAAGCTCCTACGAGCAGTACTTC.

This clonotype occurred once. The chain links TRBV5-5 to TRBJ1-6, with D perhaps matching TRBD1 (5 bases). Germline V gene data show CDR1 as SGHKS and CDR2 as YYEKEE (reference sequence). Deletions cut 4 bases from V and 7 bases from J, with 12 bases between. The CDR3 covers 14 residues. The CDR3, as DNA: TGTGCCAGCAGCCCTCCGACAGCCAATTCACCCCTCCACTTT. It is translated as CASSPPTANSPLHF.

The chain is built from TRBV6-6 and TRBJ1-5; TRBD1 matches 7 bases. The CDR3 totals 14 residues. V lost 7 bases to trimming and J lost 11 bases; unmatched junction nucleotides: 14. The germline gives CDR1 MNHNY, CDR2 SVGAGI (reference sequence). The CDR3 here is CASNTGQAHLSQHF. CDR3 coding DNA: TGTGCCAGCAACACTGGACAGGCCCACTTGTCCCAGCATTTT.

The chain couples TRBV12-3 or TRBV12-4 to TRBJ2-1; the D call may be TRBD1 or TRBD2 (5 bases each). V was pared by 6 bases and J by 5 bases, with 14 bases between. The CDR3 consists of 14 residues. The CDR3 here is CASSGTGTNNEQFF. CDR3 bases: TGTGCCAGCAGCGGGACCGGGACCAACAATGAGCAGTTCTTC.

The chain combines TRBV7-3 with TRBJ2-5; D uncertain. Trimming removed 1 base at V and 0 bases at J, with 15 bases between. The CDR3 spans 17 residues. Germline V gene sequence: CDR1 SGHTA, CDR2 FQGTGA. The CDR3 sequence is CASSLNPSLEDQETQYF. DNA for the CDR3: TGTGCCAGCAGCTTAAATCCAAGTCTAGAGGACCAAGAGACCCAGTACTTC.

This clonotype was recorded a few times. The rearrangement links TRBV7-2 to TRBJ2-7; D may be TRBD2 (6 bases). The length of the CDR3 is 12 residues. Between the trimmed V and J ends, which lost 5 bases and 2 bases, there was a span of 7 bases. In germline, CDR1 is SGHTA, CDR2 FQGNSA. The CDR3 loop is CASSPGAYEQYF. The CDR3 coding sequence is TGTGCCAGCAGCCCGGGGGCCTACGAGCAGTACTTC.

The CDR3 sequence: CAISETSGGHYEQYF. The CDR3 DNA follows: TGTGCCATCAGTGAGACTAGCGGGGGGCACTACGAGCAGTACTTC. The V and J genes are TRBV10-3 and TRBJ2-7; 12 bases line up with TRBD2. With 2 bases clipped from V and 3 bases from J, the junction kept 2 bases outside the gene matches. The CDR3 runs 15 residues. Germline V gene sequence: CDR1 ENHRY, CDR2 SYGVKD.

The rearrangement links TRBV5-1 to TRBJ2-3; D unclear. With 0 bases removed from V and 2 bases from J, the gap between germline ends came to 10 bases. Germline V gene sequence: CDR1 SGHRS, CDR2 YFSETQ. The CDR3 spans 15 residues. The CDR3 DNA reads TGCGCCAGCAGCTTGGATGCAGGCCTCACAGATACGCAGTATTTT. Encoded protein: CASSLDAGLTDTQYF.

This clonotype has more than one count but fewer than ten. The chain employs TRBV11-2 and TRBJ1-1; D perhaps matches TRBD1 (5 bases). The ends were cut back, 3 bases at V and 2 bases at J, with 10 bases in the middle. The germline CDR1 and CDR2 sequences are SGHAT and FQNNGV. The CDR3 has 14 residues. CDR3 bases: TGTGCCAGCAGCTTGGGACCGACCAACACTGAAGCTTTCTTT. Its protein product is CASSLGPTNTEAFF.

CDR3 loop: CASSPTRLARQFF. The CDR3 DNA sequence: TGTGCCAGCAGCCCGACACGACTAGCCCGGCAGTTCTTC. The chain uses TRBV7-8 and TRBJ2-1; TRBD2 matches at 7 bases. The CDR3 runs 13 residues. Unmatched junction bases numbered 10, after V lost 5 bases and J lost 12 bases. CDR1 SGHVS and CDR2 FQNEAQ come from the germline V gene.

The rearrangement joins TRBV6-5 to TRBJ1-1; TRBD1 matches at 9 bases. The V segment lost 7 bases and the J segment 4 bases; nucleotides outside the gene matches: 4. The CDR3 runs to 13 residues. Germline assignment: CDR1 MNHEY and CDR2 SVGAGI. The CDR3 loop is CASTRQGGTEAFF. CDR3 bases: TGTGCCAGCACTCGACAGGGGGGCACTGAAGCTTTCTTT.

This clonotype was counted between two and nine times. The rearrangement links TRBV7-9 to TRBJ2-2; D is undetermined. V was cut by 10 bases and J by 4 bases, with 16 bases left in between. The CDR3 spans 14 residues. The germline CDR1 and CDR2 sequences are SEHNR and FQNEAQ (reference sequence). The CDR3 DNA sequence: TGTGCCAACACCCAGGATGGTTCCACCGGGGAGCTGTTTTTT. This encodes CANTQDGSTGELFF.

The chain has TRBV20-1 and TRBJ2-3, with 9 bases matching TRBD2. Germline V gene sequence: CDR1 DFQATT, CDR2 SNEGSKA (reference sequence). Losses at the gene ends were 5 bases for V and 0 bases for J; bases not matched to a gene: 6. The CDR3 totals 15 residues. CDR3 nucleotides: TGCAGTGCTGCGGCGACTAGCGGTAGCACAGATACGCAGTATTTT. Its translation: CSAAATSGSTDTQYF.

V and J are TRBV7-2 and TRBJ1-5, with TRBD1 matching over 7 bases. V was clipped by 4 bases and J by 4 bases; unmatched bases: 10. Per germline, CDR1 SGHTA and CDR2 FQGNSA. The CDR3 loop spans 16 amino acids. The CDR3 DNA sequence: TGTGCCAGCAGCTCGTCCCGGGACAGTAGGAATCAGCCCCAGCATTTT. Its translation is CASSSSRDSRNQPQHF.

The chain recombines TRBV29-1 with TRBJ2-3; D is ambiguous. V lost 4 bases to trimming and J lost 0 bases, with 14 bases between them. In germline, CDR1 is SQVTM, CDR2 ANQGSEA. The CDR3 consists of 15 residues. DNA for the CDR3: TGCAGCGTTGCCTCCTTGCCCCTTAGCACAGATACGCAGTATTTT. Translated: CSVASLPLSTDTQYF.